The sequence of this T cell receptor (beta chain) was determined in a study of cytomegalovirus exposure and HLA in healthy donors. Study-wide background: The roughly 660 first-cohort repertoires shared a platform with the 120 or so validation repertoires, as reported in a later analysis.

The CDR3 spans 16 residues. J was trimmed by 7 bases and V by 2 bases; bases with no gene match: 11. Germline V gene lookup returns CDR1 KGHSH and CDR2 LQKENI. TCRdb keeps only in-frame clones here, not all; method: immunoSEQ multiplex PCR. This table holds about 160,000 clones, about 90% found once. Sequencing was carried out using PBMCs. The V call is TRBV18, the J call TRBJ2-1; 7 nucleotides agree with TRBD1. The TCR sequence derives from a man between 18 and 29 years old in good health and CMV-seropositive. CDR3 coding DNA: TGTGCCAGCTCACCAATCCTCCAGACAGGGTCGAATGAGCAGTTCTTC. Protein sequence: CASSPILQTGSNEQFF. The entire variable domain, with the rest obtained from reference TRBV18 and TRBJ2-1, is as follows: NAGVMQNPRHLVRRRGQEARLRCSPMKGHSHVYWYRQLPEEGLKFMVYLQKENIIDESGMPKERFSAEFPKEGPSILRIQQVVRGDSAAYFCASSPILQTGSNEQFFGPGTRLTVL.